The present T cell receptor (beta chain) was sequenced within a study of T cells in Graves' hyperthyroidism and ophthalmopathy. Study conclusions and caveats: The model predicted ophthalmopathy a median around 6.5 months before onset. Blood also carried most thyroid clonotypes expanded above 0.001.

In regard to this clonotype: Its target is unknown.

Researchers amplified the TCR beta CDR3 regions from RNA transcripts. TCR CDR3 regions were first amplified by RT-PCR with HTBI primers. TCRdb used MiXCR to reprocess the multiplex PCR reads, holding one entry per CDR3 protein. The table has approximately 400,000 distinct CDR3 sequences, 11% to 15% seen once; the top ten hold around 27%. Trimming at V came to 1 base and at J to 6 bases, leaving 6 bases not matched to a gene. CDR3 length equals 17 residues. Germline V CDR1 and CDR2: SQVTM, ANQGSEA. The chain links TRBV29-1 to TRBJ2-1, with TRBD2 matching over 16 bases. This TCR derives from a man aged 50 to 60 with Graves' ophthalmopathy. Sequencing was done on a sample of blood. As DNA, the CDR3 is TGCAGCGTTGAAGGGGGACTAGCGGGAGGGCCGGCCAATGAGCAGTTCTTC. This codes for CSVEGGLAGGPANEQFF.